Shown below are 23 T cell receptor beta chains from a single sample sequenced in a study of a mutant IDH1 vaccine in newly diagnosed glioma. Time point given: week 11, during vaccination. Doses of 300 ug of mutant IDH1 20-mer peptide were given with topical imiquimod. These receptors have no identified antigens. Here immunoSEQ multiplex PCR was the method, and the copy in TCRdb shows in-frame clones only, minus some. This table holds around 40,000 clones, 84% found once. Material: PBMCs, obtained from a glioma patient whose treatment included an IDH1 peptide vaccine. The receptors stem from a man aged 35 to 55 with glioma.

J is TRBJ2-7 and V is TRBV7-3; D is perhaps TRBD2 (7 bases). Germline V gene sequence: CDR1 SGHTA, CDR2 FQGTGA. The CDR3 spans 13 residues. The germline V and J ends were trimmed by 5 bases and 3 bases, with 11 bases remaining between them. The CDR3 region is CASSRGGGYEQYF. The DNA for the CDR3 is TGTGCCAGCAGCAGGGGGGGTGGCTACGAGCAGTACTTC.

This clone was detected only once. The V and J genes are TRBV5-6 and TRBJ1-1; D not resolved. Trimming left V 2 bases short and J 2 bases short, with 1 base between. Germline assignment: CDR1 SGHDT and CDR2 YYEEEE. This CDR3 is built from 11 residues. CDR3 region: CASSFNTEAFF. The CDR3, as DNA: TGTGCCAGCAGCTTTAACACTGAAGCTTTCTTT.

The genes are TRBV19 and TRBJ2-3; TRBD2 agrees at 11 bases. The germline CDR1 and CDR2 sequences are LNHDA and SQIVND (reference sequence). J was trimmed by 13 bases and V by 5 bases; bases with no gene match: 11. The CDR3 spans 14 residues. CDR3 nucleotides: TGTGCCAGTAGTTACGGACTAGCGGGTACCCGCGAGTATTTT. It is translated as CASSYGLAGTREYF.

The chain joins TRBV19 to TRBJ2-1; D uncertain. Per the germline V gene, CDR1 is LNHDA and CDR2 is SQIVND (reference sequence). V was cut by 6 bases and J by 6 bases, with 12 bases left in between. The CDR3 loop spans 13 amino acids. Here the CDR3 reads CASRAVDGNEQFF. CDR3 bases: TGTGCCAGTAGGGCGGTTGACGGCAATGAGCAGTTCTTC. Complete variable domain (other parts from reference TRBV19 and TRBJ2-1): DGGITQSPKYLFRKEGQNVTLSCEQNLNHDAMYWYRQDPGQGLRLIYYSQIVNDFQKGDIAEGYSVSREKKESFPLTVTSAQKNPTAFYLCASRAVDGNEQFFGPGTRLTVL.

The V call is TRBV5-1, the J call TRBJ1-1, with D possibly being TRBD1 (5 bases). CDR3 length: 14 amino acids. Trimming left V 3 bases short and J 5 bases short, with 14 bases between. Per germline, CDR1 SGHRS and CDR2 YFSETQ. The CDR3 region is CASSYRRGGTEAFF. In DNA form, the CDR3 reads TGCGCCAGCAGCTACCGACGGGGGGGAACTGAAGCTTTCTTT.

The chain combines TRBV13 with TRBJ2-3; TRBD2 is a possible D gene (5 bases). Trimming took off 2 bases at V and 0 bases at J, with 12 bases between the two ends. CDR1 and CDR2 (germline): PRHDT, FYEKMQ (reference sequence). The CDR3 has 16 amino acids. The CDR3 loop is CASSLRSGPSTDTQYF. CDR3 coding DNA: TGTGCCAGCAGCTTACGGAGCGGCCCCAGCACAGATACGCAGTATTTT.

V usage is TRBV27 and J usage is TRBJ1-2; no reliable D call. Germline V gene sequence: CDR1 MNHEY, CDR2 SMNVEV (reference sequence). Trimming removed 6 bases at V and 2 bases at J, with 4 bases between. The CDR3 consists of 11 residues. This chain's CDR3 is CASRDNYGYTF. CDR3 nucleotide sequence: TGTGCCAGCAGGGACAACTATGGCTACACCTTC.

The J gene is TRBJ2-1, the V gene TRBV6-1; 8 positions agree with TRBD2. This CDR3 has 16 residues. V shed 3 bases and J 8 bases; nucleotides not matched to a gene: 12. The germline gives CDR1 MNHNS, CDR2 SASEGT. DNA for the CDR3: TGTGCCAGCAGTGATGACGGGCTAGCGGGCTCCCATGAGCAGTTCTTC. Protein: CASSDDGLAGSHEQFF.

The chain recombines TRBV7-9 with TRBJ2-7, with unresolved D. The CDR3 sequence is 11 residues long. Germline V gene sequence: CDR1 SEHNR, CDR2 FQNEAQ (reference sequence). Trimming removed 5 bases from V and 7 bases from J, with 9 bases in between. CDR3 region: CASSESREQYF. For the CDR3, the DNA is TGTGCCAGCAGCGAAAGCCGGGAGCAGTACTTC.

This chain links TRBV7-3 with TRBJ1-1, with D unresolved. V gave up 2 bases and J gave up 5 bases, with 6 bases separating them. The CDR3 loop spans 12 amino acids. The germline V gene has CDR1 SGHTA and CDR2 FQGTGA. This CDR3 is CASSLRSTEAFF. In DNA form, the CDR3 reads TGTGCCAGCAGCTTACGGAGTACTGAAGCTTTCTTT.

The chain links TRBV5-6 to TRBJ2-1; TRBD2 matches 8 bases. The CDR3 is made up of 15 amino acids. Germline V gives CDR1 SGHDT, CDR2 YYEEEE. Losses at the gene ends were 0 bases for V and 10 bases for J; bases not matched to a gene: 9. The CDR3 region has the DNA TGTGCCAGCAGCTTGGGTGTAGCGGGGCGCAACGAGCAGTTCTTC. Its translation: CASSLGVAGRNEQFF.

This chain uses TRBV5-8 with TRBJ1-1, with TRBD1 as a possible D gene (5 bases). The V end lost 1 base, the J end lost 1 base, and 14 bases lay between the germline ends. The germline CDR1 and CDR2 sequences are SGHTS and YDEGEE. The CDR3 consists of 16 residues. CDR3 loop: CASSLRGGSPNTEAFF. Written as DNA, the CDR3 is TGTGCCAGCAGCTTGAGGGGTGGCAGCCCGAACACTGAAGCTTTCTTT.

The chain employs TRBV10-3 and TRBJ1-1; D perhaps matches TRBD1 (6 bases). Germline CDR1 ENHRY, CDR2 SYGVKD. The CDR3 spans 14 residues. Trimming took off 3 bases at V and 7 bases at J, with 15 bases between the two ends. CDR3 sequence reads: CAISEPPGDNEAFF. CDR3 in DNA: TGTGCCATCAGTGAACCTCCAGGGGATAATGAAGCTTTCTTT.

The genes are TRBV5-4 and TRBJ1-1, with D possibly TRBD1 on 6 matching bases. Germline V gene data show CDR1 as SGHNT and CDR2 as YYREEE (reference sequence). There are 14 residues in the CDR3. V was cut by 4 bases and J by 1 base, with 11 bases left in between. The DNA for the CDR3 is TGTGCCAGCAGCGTGAAACAGGGGAACACTGAAGCTTTCTTT. It specifies CASSVKQGNTEAFF.

This clone is termed medium-sized. V gene TRBV7-9 combines with J gene TRBJ2-1, with D possibly being TRBD2 (5 bases). CDR1 and CDR2 from the germline V gene are SEHNR and FQNEAQ (reference sequence). The CDR3 runs to 15 residues. Trimming removed 0 bases from V and 3 bases from J, with 9 bases in between. The CDR3 bases are TGTGCCAGCAGCTTAGCGGGAGTCGGCTACAATGAGCAGTTCTTC. Translating it yields CASSLAGVGYNEQFF.

The chain uses TRBV5-6 and TRBJ1-5; tentative D call: TRBD1 (5 bases). The CDR3 is 16 amino acids. Looked up from germline, CDR1 is SGHDT and CDR2 is YYEEEE. Trimming removed 2 bases from V and 0 bases from J, with 12 bases in between. Here the CDR3 DNA reads TGTGCCAGCAGCTTTTGGGGCGGGTCTAGCAATCAGCCCCAGCATTTT. Translated, it gives CASSFWGGSSNQPQHF.

V and J are TRBV2 and TRBJ1-5, with D unclear. Germline lookup yields CDR1 SNHLY and CDR2 FYNNEI. This CDR3 contains 14 residues. Trimming pared 6 bases from V and 7 bases from J, leaving 16 bases between. The CDR3 coding sequence is TGTGCCAGCAGGGGGTTGAGTTCGGCGCAGCCCCAGCATTTT. The encoded protein is CASRGLSSAQPQHF.

This chain links TRBV5-1 with TRBJ2-1; 8 bases align to TRBD2. Germline V gene data show CDR1 as SGHRS and CDR2 as YFSETQ. J was trimmed by 9 bases and V by 2 bases; bases with no gene match: 4. There are 13 residues in the CDR3. CDR3 sequence: CASSFSGGGEQFF. The CDR3 DNA reads as TGCGCCAGCAGCTTCTCGGGGGGGGGTGAGCAGTTCTTC.

The V gene is TRBV11-2, the J gene TRBJ1-2; 9 bases align to TRBD1. This CDR3 region has 15 residues. With V trimmed by 3 bases and J by 0 bases, 2 bases remained unmatched. CDR1 and CDR2 (germline): SGHAT, FQNNGV. The CDR3 reads CASSLGQGANYGYTF. The CDR3 DNA reads TGTGCCAGCAGCTTGGGACAGGGAGCTAACTATGGCTACACCTTC. Filled out from reference TRBV11-2 and TRBJ1-2, the complete variable domain reads EAGVAQSPRYKIIEKRQSVAFWCNPISGHATLYWYQQILGQGPKLLIQFQNNGVVDDSQLPKDRFSAERLKGVDSTLKIQPAKLEDSAVYLCASSLGQGANYGYTFGSGTRLTVV.

The chain carries TRBV25-1 and TRBJ1-1; D remains unclear. Trimming removed 5 bases from V and 4 bases from J, with 8 bases in between. The CDR3 is 12 amino acids. Germline CDR1 MGHDK, CDR2 SYGVNS. The CDR3 protein is CASSQSRTEAFF. The CDR3 DNA sequence: TGTGCCAGCAGTCAGAGTCGCACTGAAGCTTTCTTT.

The chain carries TRBV4-3 and TRBJ2-1; 8 bases fit TRBD2. The CDR3 consists of 15 residues. The J segment lost 8 bases and the V segment lost 2 bases, leaving 8 bases of the junction unmatched. CDR1 LGHNA and CDR2 YSLEER come from the germline V gene. CDR3 loop: CASSQSRTSSDEQFF. CDR3 sequence (DNA): TGCGCCAGCAGCCAATCCCGGACTAGCTCCGATGAGCAGTTCTTC.

The chain employs TRBV6-6 and TRBJ2-7; D is perhaps TRBD2 (5 bases). The CDR3 contains 15 residues. Trimming took off 2 bases at V and 0 bases at J, with 11 bases between the two ends. CDR1 is MNHNY, CDR2 SVGAGI, per germline (reference sequence). As DNA, the CDR3 is TGTGCCAGCAGTTACGCCGGGGAGAGCTCCTACGAGCAGTACTTC. Encoded protein: CASSYAGESSYEQYF.

The CDR3 reads CAISEPEGGRATNYGYTF. The CDR3 DNA follows: TGTGCCATCAGTGAGCCGGAAGGGGGCCGAGCGACTAACTATGGCTACACCTTC. The chain employs TRBV10-3 and TRBJ1-2; 7 bases are shared with TRBD1. The CDR3 is 18 amino acids. The germline gives CDR1 ENHRY, CDR2 SYGVKD. Trimming at V came to 2 bases and at J to 0 bases, leaving 12 bases not matched to a gene.